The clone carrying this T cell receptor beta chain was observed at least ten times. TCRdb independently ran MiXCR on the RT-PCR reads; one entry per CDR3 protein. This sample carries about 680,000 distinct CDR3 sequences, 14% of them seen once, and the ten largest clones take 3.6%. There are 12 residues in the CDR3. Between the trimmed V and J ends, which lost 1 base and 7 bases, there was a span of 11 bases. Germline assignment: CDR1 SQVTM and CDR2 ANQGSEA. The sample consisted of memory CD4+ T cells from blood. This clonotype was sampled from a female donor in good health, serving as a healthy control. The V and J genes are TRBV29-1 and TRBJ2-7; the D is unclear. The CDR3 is CSVEGQPGEQYF. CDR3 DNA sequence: TGCAGCGTTGAAGGGCAGCCTGGAGAGCAGTACTTC.